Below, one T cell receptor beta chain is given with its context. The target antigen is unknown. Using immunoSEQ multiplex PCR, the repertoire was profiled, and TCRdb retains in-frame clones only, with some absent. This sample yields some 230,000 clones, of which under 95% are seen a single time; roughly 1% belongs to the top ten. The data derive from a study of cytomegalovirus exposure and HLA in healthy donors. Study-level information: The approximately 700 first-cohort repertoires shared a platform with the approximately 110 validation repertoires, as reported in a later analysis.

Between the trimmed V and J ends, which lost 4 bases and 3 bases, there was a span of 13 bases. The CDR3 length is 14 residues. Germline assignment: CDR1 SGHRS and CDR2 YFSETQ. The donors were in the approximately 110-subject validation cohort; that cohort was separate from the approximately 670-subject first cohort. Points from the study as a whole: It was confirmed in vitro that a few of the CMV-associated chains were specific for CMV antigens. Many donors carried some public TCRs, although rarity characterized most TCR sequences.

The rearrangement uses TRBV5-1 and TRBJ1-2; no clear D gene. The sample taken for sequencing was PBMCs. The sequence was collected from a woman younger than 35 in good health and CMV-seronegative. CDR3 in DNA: TGCGCCAGCAGCCCGGACTCAACAGACTATGGCTACACCTTC. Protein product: CASSPDSTDYGYTF.